The T cell receptor (beta chain) under discussion was sequenced for a study of blood T cell repertoires in COVID-19. Trimming cost V 6 bases and J 10 bases; bases outside gene matches: 6. Germline CDR1 is KGHSH and CDR2 is LQKENI. The CDR3 sequence is 13 residues long. Source study methods: Researchers report that nucleated cell counts were estimated from reference gene primer amplification. Profiled with immunoSEQ multiplex PCR; TCRdb holds only in-frame clones, not every one. The V and J calls and clone size come from that table; D and trimming were worked out from the DNA. The data show fewer than 150,000 clones, about 78% seen once.

This receptor was obtained from a man in his 60s who had recovered from COVID-19. The sample consisted of peripheral blood. The chain carries TRBV18 and TRBJ1-5, with 10 bases fitting TRBD1. CDR3 nucleotides: TGTGCCAGCTCTCGGGACAGGGGATCCCCCCAGCATTTT. Its translation is CASSRDRGSPQHF.